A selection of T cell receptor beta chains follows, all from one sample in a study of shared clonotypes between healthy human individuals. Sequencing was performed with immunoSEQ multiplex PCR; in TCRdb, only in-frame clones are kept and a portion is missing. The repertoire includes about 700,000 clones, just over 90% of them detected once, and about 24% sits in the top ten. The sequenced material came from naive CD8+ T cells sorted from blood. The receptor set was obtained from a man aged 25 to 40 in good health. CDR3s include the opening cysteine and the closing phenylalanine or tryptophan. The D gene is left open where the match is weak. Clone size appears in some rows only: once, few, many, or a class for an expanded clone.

CASRGRSSTDTQYF,TGTGCCAGCCGTGGGCGTTCTAGCACAGATACGCAGTATTTT,TRBV7-6,NA,NA,TRBJ2-3
CASSQDWDPDTDTQYF,TGTGCCAGCAGCCAAGATTGGGACCCGGACACAGATACGCAGTATTTT,TRBV14,NA,NA,TRBJ2-3
CAWSPGQGVYEQYF,TGTGCCTGGAGTCCGGGACAGGGGGTGTACGAGCAGTACTTC,TRBV30,TRBD1,once,TRBJ2-7
CASSGGWTDTQYF,TGTGCCAGCAGCGGGGGCTGGACAGATACGCAGTATTTT,TRBV9,NA,NA,TRBJ2-3
CASSLSGSSYNEQFF,TGTGCCAGCAGCTTGAGCGGGAGCTCCTACAATGAGCAGTTCTTC,TRBV7-9,TRBD2,NA,TRBJ2-1
CASSQTGTLIEGYGYTF,TGTGCCAGCAGCCAAACCGGGACCCTAATAGAGGGATATGGCTACACCTTC,TRBV7-9,NA,NA,TRBJ1-2
CASSVHPADTQYF,TGTGCCAGCAGCGTACACCCGGCAGATACGCAGTATTTT,TRBV27,NA,few,TRBJ2-3
CSVVGGSGNTIYF,TGCAGCGTTGTTGGGGGGTCTGGAAACACCATATATTTT,TRBV29-1,NA,NA,TRBJ1-3
CASSPGLAGAETQYF,TGTGCCAGCAGCCCCGGACTAGCGGGAGCAGAGACCCAGTACTTC,TRBV9,TRBD2,once,TRBJ2-5
CASSPPERTLSYEQYF,TGTGCCAGCTCACCGCCGGAGCGGACTCTATCCTACGAGCAGTACTTC,TRBV18,NA,NA,TRBJ2-7
CASSLWGDTEAFF,TGTGCCAGCAGCTTATGGGGGGACACTGAAGCTTTCTTT,TRBV7-9,NA,NA,TRBJ1-1
CASSFFQEGGYEQYF,TGTGCCAGCAGCTTCTTCCAGGAGGGGGGGTACGAGCAGTACTTC,TRBV7-8,NA,NA,TRBJ2-7